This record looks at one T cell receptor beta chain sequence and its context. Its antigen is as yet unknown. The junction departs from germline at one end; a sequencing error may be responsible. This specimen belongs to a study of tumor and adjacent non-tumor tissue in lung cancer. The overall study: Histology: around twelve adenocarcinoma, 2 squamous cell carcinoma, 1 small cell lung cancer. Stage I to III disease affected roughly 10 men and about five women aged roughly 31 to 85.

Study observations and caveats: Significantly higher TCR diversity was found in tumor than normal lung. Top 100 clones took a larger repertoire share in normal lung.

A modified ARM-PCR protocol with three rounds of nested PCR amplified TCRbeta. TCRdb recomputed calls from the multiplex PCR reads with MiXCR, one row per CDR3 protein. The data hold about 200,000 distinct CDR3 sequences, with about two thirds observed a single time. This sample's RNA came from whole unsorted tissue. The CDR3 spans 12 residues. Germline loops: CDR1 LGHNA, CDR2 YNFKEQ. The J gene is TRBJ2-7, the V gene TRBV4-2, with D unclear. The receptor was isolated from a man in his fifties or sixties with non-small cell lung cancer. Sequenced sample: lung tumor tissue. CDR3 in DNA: TGTGCCAGTAGCCAGATGGGCTACGAGCAGTACTTC. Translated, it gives CASSQMGYEQYF.